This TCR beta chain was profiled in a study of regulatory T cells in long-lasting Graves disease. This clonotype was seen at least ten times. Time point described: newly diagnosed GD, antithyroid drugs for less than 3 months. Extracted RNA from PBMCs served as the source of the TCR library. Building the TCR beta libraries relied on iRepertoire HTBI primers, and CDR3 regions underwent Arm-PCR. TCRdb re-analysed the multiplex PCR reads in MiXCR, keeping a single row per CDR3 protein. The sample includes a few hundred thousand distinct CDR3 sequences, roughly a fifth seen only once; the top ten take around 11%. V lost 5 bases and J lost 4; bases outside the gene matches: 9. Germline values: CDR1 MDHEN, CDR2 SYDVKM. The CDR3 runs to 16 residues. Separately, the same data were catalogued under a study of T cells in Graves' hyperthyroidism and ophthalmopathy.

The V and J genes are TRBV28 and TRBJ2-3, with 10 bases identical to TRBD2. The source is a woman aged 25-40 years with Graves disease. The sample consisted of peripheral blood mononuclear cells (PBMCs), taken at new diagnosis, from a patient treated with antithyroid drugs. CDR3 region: CASSPARSGGADTQYF. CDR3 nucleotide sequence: TGTGCCAGCAGTCCCGCGAGGAGCGGGGGGGCAGATACGCAGTATTTT.